The 32 T cell receptor beta chains in this list originate from one sample, sequenced in a study of vaccination and CD4 T cells after COVID-19. Treatment indicated: 10-day PBMC culture with coronavirus spike peptide pools or control peptides (ViraFEST assay). Pre-COVID-19 pandemic sampling (2011-2018) yielded the unexposed donor's CD4+ T cells. These receptors lack a known antigen. Cultured CD4+ T cell DNA underwent sequencing with the Oncomine TCR Beta short-read assay. TCRdb independently ran MiXCR on the PCR reads; one entry per CDR3 protein. This sample yields 7,500 to 8,000 distinct CDR3 sequences, of which 56% are seen a single time; under 15% belongs to the top ten. The sequencing sample was made of CD4+ T cells from blood, cultured in vitro. Receptors were obtained from a human donor in good health.

The V call is TRBV7-2, the J call TRBJ2-7; weak D call: TRBD2 (6 bases). The CDR3 runs 14 residues. Germline V gene lookup returns CDR1 SGHTA and CDR2 FQGNSA. Deletions cut 1 base from V and 6 bases from J, with 13 bases between. CDR3 bases: TGTGCCAGCAGCTTAGTTGGCTCGGAGGGCGAGCAGTACTTC. Its protein is CASSLVGSEGEQYF.

This clonotype appeared a few times. This rearrangement joins TRBV6-1 to TRBJ2-5, with D perhaps TRBD2 (7 bases). This CDR3 contains 14 residues. In germline, CDR1 is MNHNS, CDR2 SASEGT. V dropped 5 bases and J dropped 7 bases, with 17 bases sitting between them. CDR3 loop: CASSRLRGGGTQYF. CDR3 nucleotide sequence: TGTGCCAGCAGTCGGTTGAGGGGGGGGGGGACCCAGTACTTC.

This chain joins TRBV7-8 and TRBJ2-2; D is ambiguous. The germline V gene has CDR1 SGHVS and CDR2 FQNEAQ. Trimming cost V 2 bases and J 3 bases, with 13 bases left between them. This CDR3 has 16 residues. CDR3 protein: CASSLQAGQDTGELFF. CDR3 nucleotides: TGTGCCAGCAGCTTACAGGCAGGCCAAGACACCGGGGAGCTGTTTTTT.

This clonotype was seen only a few times. The rearrangement joins TRBV20-1 to TRBJ1-4; TRBD1 might be the D (6 bases). From germline, CDR1 is DFQATT and CDR2 SNEGSKA (reference sequence). The CDR3 sequence is 16 residues long. V was pared by 6 bases and J by 0 bases, with 17 bases between. In nucleotides, the CDR3 is TGCAGTGCCCCCGAGACAGGCTTCGCAACTAATGAAAAACTGTTTTTT. Protein sequence: CSAPETGFATNEKLFF.

The V and J genes are TRBV19 and TRBJ1-5; TRBD1 is a possible D gene (5 bases). The germline gives CDR1 LNHDA, CDR2 SQIVND (reference sequence). The CDR3 covers 16 residues. V dropped 4 bases and J dropped 2 bases, with 15 bases sitting between them. CDR3 nucleotides: TGTGCCAGTAGTAGGGGGTGGGATTTTGGCAATCAGCCCCAGCATTTT. Its protein is CASSRGWDFGNQPQHF.

A note on this clonotype: Its ends do not fully match the called genes, so a read error is possible. This rearrangement joins TRBV6-1 to TRBJ1-6, with D unresolved. Germline V CDR1 and CDR2: MNHNS, SASEGT. The CDR3 consists of 14 residues. CDR3 DNA sequence: TGTGCCAGCATTGAAAACCTGGGAAATTCACCCCTCCACTTT. Its protein is CASIENLGNSPLHF.

The chain couples TRBV6-1 to TRBJ2-7; tentatively, D is TRBD1 (6 bases). Trimming pared 7 bases from V and 0 bases from J, leaving 19 bases between. Germline V lookup: CDR1 MNHNS, CDR2 SASEGT. CDR3 length: 16 residues. As DNA, the CDR3 is TGTGCCAGCAAAAAACCCAGGGGTCGAAGCTCCTACGAGCAGTACTTC. Its translation: CASKKPRGRSSYEQYF.

The J gene is TRBJ1-2, the V gene TRBV30; 10 positions match TRBD1. Germline assignment: CDR1 GTSNPN and CDR2 SVGIG (reference sequence). The ends lost 6 bases at V and 6 bases at J; junction bases unmatched: 13. The CDR3 loop spans 15 amino acids. The CDR3 DNA is TGTGCCTGCAATGTTCCGGGACAGGGGAGGAATGGCTACACCTTC. Its protein is CACNVPGQGRNGYTF.

The chain joins TRBV4-3 to TRBJ2-5; TRBD2 might be the D (7 bases). The CDR3 extends over 12 amino acids. CDR1 is LGHNA and CDR2 is YSLEER in the germline V gene. V was cut by 11 bases and J by 1 base, with 11 bases left in between. CDR3 residues: CAPRGGQETQYF. The CDR3 nucleotides read TGCGCCCCAAGGGGGGGCCAAGAGACCCAGTACTTC.

The rearrangement uses TRBV6-5 and TRBJ1-2; 10 bases align to TRBD1. The junction had 3 bases not matched to a gene; V was cut back by 0 bases and J by 2 bases. This CDR3 has 16 residues. Germline V gene data show CDR1 as MNHEY and CDR2 as SVGAGI. The CDR3: CASSYSRTGGNYGYTF. CDR3 in DNA: TGTGCCAGCAGTTACTCCCGGACAGGGGGGAACTATGGCTACACCTTC.

The V call is TRBV7-8, the J call TRBJ1-1; tentative D call: TRBD1 (5 bases). V lost 5 bases and J 3 bases, leaving 19 bases between the germline ends. Germline assignment: CDR1 SGHVS and CDR2 FQNEAQ. The CDR3 runs 16 residues. CDR3 nucleotide sequence: TGTGCCAGCAGCCGCCATGGGGGGGATAAGGACACTGAAGCTTTCTTT. This codes for CASSRHGGDKDTEAFF.

This clonotype was recorded a few times. The genes are TRBV6-4 and TRBJ2-3, with 10 bases fitting TRBD2. The CDR3 loop spans 15 amino acids. Looked up from germline, CDR1 is MRHNA and CDR2 is SNTAGT. The junction had 0 bases not matched to a gene; V was cut back by 2 bases and J by 1 base. CDR3: CASSDGTSGTDTQYF. The CDR3 region has the DNA TGTGCCAGCAGTGACGGGACTAGCGGCACAGATACGCAGTATTTT.

This clonotype was seen only a few times. The chain couples TRBV24-1 to TRBJ2-3; 7 nucleotides match TRBD2. V shed 3 bases, J shed 0 bases, and the junction held 2 bases outside the gene matches. The CDR3 has 15 residues. Germline V CDR1 and CDR2: KGHDR, SFDVKD. The CDR3 region has the DNA TGTGCCACCAGTGATGCGGGAGAGAGCACAGATACGCAGTATTTT. Amino acid sequence: CATSDAGESTDTQYF.

In its sample, this clonotype was seen a few times. This chain links TRBV19 with TRBJ1-5; D is perhaps TRBD1 (6 bases). The germline CDR1 and CDR2 sequences are LNHDA and SQIVND (reference sequence). The CDR3 has 15 amino acids. The V end was cut by 6 bases, the J end by 0 bases, with 12 bases between. CDR3 DNA sequence: TGTGCCAGTAGCCCGGACAGTCTTAGCAATCAGCCCCAGCATTTT. Its translation: CASSPDSLSNQPQHF.

The rearrangement uses TRBV19 and TRBJ1-1; TRBD1 matches at 10 bases. Germline CDR1 LNHDA, CDR2 SQIVND (reference sequence). The trim removed 3 bases at V and 3 bases at J, leaving 7 bases unmatched. The CDR3 loop spans 16 amino acids. CDR3: CASSMRTGGGYTEAFF. CDR3 DNA sequence: TGTGCCAGTAGTATGCGGACAGGGGGAGGGTACACTGAAGCTTTCTTT.

This sequence joins TRBV19 and TRBJ2-2; 9 bases agree with TRBD2. The germline V gene encodes CDR1 LNHDA and CDR2 SQIVND (reference sequence). This CDR3 contains 16 residues. V shed 3 bases, J shed 10 bases, and the junction held 12 bases outside the gene matches. CDR3: CASSIRAGGYPEELFF. The CDR3 coding sequence is TGTGCCAGTAGTATTCGGGCGGGGGGGTACCCGGAGGAGCTGTTTTTT.

This rearrangement joins TRBV28 to TRBJ1-1; D is uncertain. V lost 6 bases and J lost 5, with 10 bases in between. The CDR3 spans 12 residues. Germline V lookup: CDR1 MDHEN, CDR2 SYDVKM. The CDR3 loop reads CASSPPLTEAFF. In nucleotides, the CDR3 is TGTGCCAGCAGCCCTCCTTTAACTGAAGCTTTCTTT. Full variable domain (remainder filled in from reference TRBV28 and TRBJ1-1): DVKVTQSSRYLVKRTGEKVFLECVQDMDHENMFWYRQDPGLGLRLIYFSYDVKMKEKGDIPEGYSVSREKKERFSLILESASTNQTSMYLCASSPPLTEAFFGQGTRLTVV.

This clonotype was picked up a small number of times. The rearrangement uses TRBV2 and TRBJ1-1, with a tentative D call TRBD1 (6 bases). The germline CDR1 and CDR2 sequences are SNHLY and FYNNEI. This CDR3 has 13 residues. The ends were cut back, 8 bases at V and 3 bases at J, with 13 bases in the middle. CDR3 DNA sequence: TGTGCCAGCCTCCGACAGGTCGACACTGAAGCTTTCTTT. It specifies CASLRQVDTEAFF. The full variable domain, in which reference TRBV2 and TRBJ1-1 provide the parts outside the CDR3, is EPEVTQTPSHQVTQMGQEVILRCVPISNHLYFYWYRQILGQKVEFLVSFYNNEISEKSEIFDDQFSVERPDGSNFTLKIRSTKLEDSAMYFCASLRQVDTEAFFGQGTRLTVV.

The chain carries TRBV20-1 and TRBJ1-6, with 8 bases matching TRBD1. The CDR3 totals 15 residues. Germline-derived CDR1 and CDR2 are DFQATT and SNEGSKA (reference sequence). V lost 5 bases, J lost 9 bases, and 12 bases stayed unmatched. The CDR3 is CSARPGQARGSPLHF. CDR3 nucleotides: TGCAGTGCTCGACCGGGACAGGCCCGAGGTTCACCCCTCCACTTT.

This clonotype was seen more than once but under ten times. CDR3 nucleotide sequence: TGTGCCAGCAGTGAAGGGTGGAGCGCCCAAGACGCTTACGAGCAGTACTTC. Amino acids: CASSEGWSAQDAYEQYF. The chain is built from TRBV2 and TRBJ2-7; D is ambiguous. Germline CDR1 is SNHLY and CDR2 is FYNNEI. CDR3 size: 17 residues. V was pared by 1 base and J by 4 bases, with 20 bases between.

The chain recombines TRBV7-2 with TRBJ1-2, with 8 bases lining up with TRBD1. V lost 4 bases to trimming and J lost 5 bases; unmatched junction nucleotides: 3. The CDR3 is 13 amino acids. Germline V gene sequence: CDR1 SGHTA, CDR2 FQGNSA. Written as DNA, the CDR3 is TGTGCCAGCAGCTCGGGACAGGTTTATGGCTACACCTTC. Its translation: CASSSGQVYGYTF.

V is TRBV11-2 and J is TRBJ2-7, with 10 bases that match TRBD2. Germline CDR1 is SGHAT and CDR2 is FQNNGV. The V segment lost 1 base and the J segment 6 bases; nucleotides outside the gene matches: 12. The CDR3 loop spans 17 amino acids. The CDR3 sequence: CASSLASGRGPGGEQYF. The CDR3 bases are TGTGCCAGCAGCTTAGCCAGCGGGAGGGGTCCGGGGGGCGAGCAGTACTTC.

This clonotype was counted only a few times. The J gene is TRBJ2-3, the V gene TRBV5-4, with no clear D. With 2 bases removed from V and 4 bases from J, the gap between germline ends came to 17 bases. Germline V gives CDR1 SGHNT, CDR2 YYREEE (reference sequence). The CDR3 covers 16 residues. The CDR3 nucleotides are TGTGCCAGCAGCTTAACAGTGACCCCTGGGGCAGATACGCAGTATTTT. As protein: CASSLTVTPGADTQYF.

This clonotype came up a few times. The chain couples TRBV20-1 to TRBJ1-2; D is uncertain. Germline V gives CDR1 DFQATT, CDR2 SNEGSKA (reference sequence). Trimming left V 0 bases short and J 4 bases short, with 12 bases between. The CDR3 runs 14 residues. In nucleotides, the CDR3 is TGCAGTGCTAGAGATGAGGGCAGGTCCTATGGCTACACCTTC. Its translation is CSARDEGRSYGYTF.

The chain couples TRBV10-3 to TRBJ1-6; D is possibly TRBD1 (6 bases). V gave up 4 bases and J gave up 6 bases, with 7 bases separating them. The CDR3 is 13 residues long. Germline V CDR1 and CDR2: ENHRY, SYGVKD. The CDR3 DNA sequence: TGTGCCATCAGTGGACAGGCTAATTCACCCCTCCACTTT. Protein product: CAISGQANSPLHF.

This clonotype was recorded a few times. The chain employs TRBV5-1 and TRBJ1-5; perhaps TRBD1 as D (5 bases). Germline CDR1 reads SGHRS; CDR2 reads YFSETQ. This CDR3 is 16 amino acids long. V dropped 0 bases and J dropped 4 bases, with 14 bases sitting between them. The CDR3 nucleotides are TGCGCCAGCAGCTTGGATGGCGGGGCAGGGAATCAGCCCCAGCATTTT. Residues: CASSLDGGAGNQPQHF.

The gene calls are TRBV11-2 and TRBJ2-7; tentatively, D is TRBD2 (6 bases). The germline V gene encodes CDR1 SGHAT and CDR2 FQNNGV. The V end was cut by 3 bases, the J end by 6 bases, with 12 bases between. The CDR3 is 13 amino acids. The CDR3 is CASSFPLASEQYF. The CDR3 DNA is TGTGCCAGCAGCTTCCCACTAGCTTCCGAGCAGTACTTC. The whole variable domain, remainder taken from reference TRBV11-2 and TRBJ2-7, is EAGVAQSPRYKIIEKRQSVAFWCNPISGHATLYWYQQILGQGPKLLIQFQNNGVVDDSQLPKDRFSAERLKGVDSTLKIQPAKLEDSAVYLCASSFPLASEQYFGPGTRLTVT.

The V gene is TRBV27, the J gene TRBJ1-2; D is unclear. Germline CDR1 reads MNHEY; CDR2 reads SMNVEV (reference sequence). This CDR3 has 15 amino acids. Trimming removed 5 bases at V and 6 bases at J, with 19 bases between. This CDR3 is CASSPRRQSSDGYTF. The CDR3 DNA sequence: TGTGCCAGCAGTCCCCGACGGCAATCAAGTGATGGCTACACCTTC.

This chain uses TRBV28 with TRBJ2-3, with 9 positions matching TRBD1. There are 13 residues in the CDR3. Germline values: CDR1 MDHEN, CDR2 SYDVKM. J was trimmed by 4 bases and V by 7 bases; bases with no gene match: 3. The CDR3 DNA reads as TGTGCCAGCAAACAGGGGGCGTCAGATACGCAGTATTTT. Encoded protein: CASKQGASDTQYF.

This clonotype was seen only a few times. The V and J genes are TRBV6-4 and TRBJ2-3, with 11 bases that match TRBD2. Losses at the gene ends were 6 bases for V and 2 bases for J; bases not matched to a gene: 7. CDR1 is MRHNA, CDR2 SNTAGT, per germline. This CDR3 region has 16 residues. In nucleotides, the CDR3 is TGTGCCAGCAGCCTTACTAGCGGGGGTATCACAGATACGCAGTATTTT. Its translation: CASSLTSGGITDTQYF.

The V gene is TRBV19, the J gene TRBJ2-3, with D unresolved. The length of the CDR3 is 12 residues. The V end lost 10 bases, the J end lost 3 bases, and 11 bases lay between the germline ends. Germline CDR1 reads LNHDA; CDR2 reads SQIVND (reference sequence). Here the CDR3 DNA reads TGTGCCACCCAAGCCGCGACAGATACGCAGTATTTT. Translation: CATQAATDTQYF. The complete variable domain, with remaining parts taken from reference TRBV19 and TRBJ2-3, reads DGGITQSPKYLFRKEGQNVTLSCEQNLNHDAMYWYRQDPGQGLRLIYYSQIVNDFQKGDIAEGYSVSREKKESFPLTVTSAQKNPTAFYLCATQAATDTQYFGPGTRLTVL.

Notes on this clonotype: Germline and junction disagree at one end, which may indicate a read error. The rearrangement joins TRBV7-2 to TRBJ1-2, with 7 bases lining up with TRBD1. This CDR3 has 15 residues. CDR1 and CDR2 (germline): SGHTA, FQGNSA. The CDR3 loop reads CASSVAGGPNYGYTF. Here the CDR3 DNA reads TGTGCCAGCAGCGTAGCAGGGGGGCCTAACTATGGCTACACCTTC.